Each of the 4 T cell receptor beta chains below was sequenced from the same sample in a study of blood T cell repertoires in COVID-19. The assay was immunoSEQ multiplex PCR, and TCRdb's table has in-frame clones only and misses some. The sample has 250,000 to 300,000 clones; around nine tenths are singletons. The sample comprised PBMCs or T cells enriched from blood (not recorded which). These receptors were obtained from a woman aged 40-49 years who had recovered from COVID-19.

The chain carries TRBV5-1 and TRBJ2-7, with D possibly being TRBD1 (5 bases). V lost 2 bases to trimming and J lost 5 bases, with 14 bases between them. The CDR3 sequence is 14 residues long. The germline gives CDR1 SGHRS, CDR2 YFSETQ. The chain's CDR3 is CASSLAQGGDEQYF. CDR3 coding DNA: TGCGCCAGCAGCTTAGCCCAGGGCGGAGACGAGCAGTACTTC.

The CDR3 sequence: CASRWTRNSGNTIYF. Written as DNA, the CDR3 is TGTGCCAGTAGGTGGACTCGAAACTCTGGAAACACCATATATTTT. The V and J genes are TRBV19 and TRBJ1-3; D remains ambiguous. Trimming cost V 6 bases and J 0 bases, with 12 bases left between them. This CDR3 spans 15 amino acids. CDR1 and CDR2 (germline): LNHDA, SQIVND (reference sequence).

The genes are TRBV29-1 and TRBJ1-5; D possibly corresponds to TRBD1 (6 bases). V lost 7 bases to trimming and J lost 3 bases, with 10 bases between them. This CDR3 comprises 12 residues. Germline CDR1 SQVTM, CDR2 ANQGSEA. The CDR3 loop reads CSAGQLNQPQHF. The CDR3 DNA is TGCAGCGCTGGACAGCTCAATCAGCCCCAGCATTTT.

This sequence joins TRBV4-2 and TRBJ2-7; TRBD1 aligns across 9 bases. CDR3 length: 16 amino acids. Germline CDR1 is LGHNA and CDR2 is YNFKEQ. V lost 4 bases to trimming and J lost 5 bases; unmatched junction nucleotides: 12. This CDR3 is CASSRTVRGQGDEQYF. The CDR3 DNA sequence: TGTGCCAGCAGCCGAACAGTACGGGGACAGGGAGACGAGCAGTACTTC.